Each of the 18 T cell receptor beta chains below was sequenced from the same sample in a study of Ad26.COV2.S vaccination and SARS-CoV-2 variants. Assay used: immunoSEQ multiplex PCR; TCRdb lists only in-frame clones, some missing. The sample consists of about 350,000 clones, about 92% of them appearing once. Material: peripheral blood, obtained after recovery from COVID-19. These receptors were taken from a human donor who had recovered from COVID-19.

This clone was seen once. The J gene is TRBJ2-3, the V gene TRBV19, with 9 bases aligning to TRBD2. V was pared by 6 bases and J by 1 base, with 8 bases of the junction left unmatched. The CDR3 totals 16 residues. Germline-derived CDR1 and CDR2 are LNHDA and SQIVND (reference sequence). The CDR3 nucleotides are TGTGCCAGTAGGCGCGGCGGGGGGGCTCGCACAGATACGCAGTATTTT. It encodes CASRRGGGARTDTQYF.

The chain recombines TRBV5-1 with TRBJ2-1; D call uncertain. Trimming left V 1 base short and J 10 bases short, with 12 bases between. The CDR3 extends over 13 amino acids. Germline V gene lookup returns CDR1 SGHRS and CDR2 YFSETQ. The chain's CDR3 is CASSLSAGREQFF. The CDR3 region has the DNA TGCGCCAGCAGCTTGTCGGCCGGTAGGGAGCAGTTCTTC.

This clone was seen only a few times. This chain uses TRBV5-1 with TRBJ1-6; D unclear. The germline gives CDR1 SGHRS, CDR2 YFSETQ. The length of the CDR3 is 15 residues. V lost 0 bases and J 9 bases, leaving 13 bases between the germline ends. CDR3 DNA sequence: TGCGCCAGCAGCTTGGAGGGCAGCGATGGTTCACCCCTCCACTTT. As protein: CASSLEGSDGSPLHF.

The rearrangement uses TRBV7-2 and TRBJ2-7; the D gene is possibly TRBD1 (5 bases). The ends were cut back, 6 bases at V and 3 bases at J, with 18 bases in the middle. Germline lookup yields CDR1 SGHTA and CDR2 FQGNSA. The CDR3 runs 15 residues. CDR3 bases: TGTGCCAGCAGACCTACAACGGACAATATCTACGAGCAGTACTTC. It codes for CASRPTTDNIYEQYF.

The V call is TRBV5-8, the J call TRBJ1-5; D gene uncertain. The germline CDR1 and CDR2 sequences are SGHTS and YDEGEE. The CDR3 runs to 14 residues. V lost 2 bases and J 0 bases, leaving 6 bases between the germline ends. The CDR3 nucleotides read TGTGCCAGCAGCTTCCCGAGTAGCAATCAGCCCCAGCATTTT. Its protein is CASSFPSSNQPQHF.

This rearrangement joins TRBV19 to TRBJ1-5; D may be TRBD1 (5 bases). The CDR3 consists of 14 residues. Trimming removed 5 bases from V and 3 bases from J, with 11 bases in between. Germline V lookup: CDR1 LNHDA, CDR2 SQIVND (reference sequence). In DNA form, the CDR3 reads TGTGCCAGTAGTTCCCAGGGATCCAATCAGCCCCAGCATTTT. Translation: CASSSQGSNQPQHF. Full variable domain (outside the CDR3, taken from reference TRBV19 and TRBJ1-5): DGGITQSPKYLFRKEGQNVTLSCEQNLNHDAMYWYRQDPGQGLRLIYYSQIVNDFQKGDIAEGYSVSREKKESFPLTVTSAQKNPTAFYLCASSSQGSNQPQHFGDGTRLSIL.

The chain has TRBV13 and TRBJ1-2; D is undetermined. The CDR3 loop spans 14 amino acids. V lost 3 bases, J lost 5 bases, and 13 bases lay in between. Germline values: CDR1 PRHDT, CDR2 FYEKMQ (reference sequence). CDR3 bases: TGTGCCAGCAGCTTGGCAGGAGACTTATATGGCTACACCTTC. Residues: CASSLAGDLYGYTF.

This clone has only one observation. V and J are TRBV7-9 and TRBJ2-7; D may be TRBD2 (6 bases). The germline CDR1 and CDR2 sequences are SEHNR and FQNEAQ (reference sequence). Between the trimmed V and J ends, which lost 5 bases and 3 bases, there was a span of 14 bases. The CDR3 has 14 amino acids. The CDR3 DNA is TGTGCCAGCAGCCCGTTCGGGGGAAACTACGAGCAGTACTTC. Translated: CASSPFGGNYEQYF.

Note on this clone: At the DNA level, this CDR3 is encoded by other sequences in the same sample as well. CDR3 amino acids: CASSLVTAKNTEAFF. CDR3 nucleotides: TGTGCCAGCAGCTTAGTTACAGCTAAGAACACTGAAGCTTTCTTT. This chain connects TRBV7-9 to TRBJ1-1, with D unclear. The germline gives CDR1 SEHNR, CDR2 FQNEAQ (reference sequence). V was clipped by 1 base and J by 1 base, with 10 bases between them. The CDR3 spans 15 residues.

The chain employs TRBV9 and TRBJ1-2; a weak D match, TRBD1 (5 bases). The CDR3 has 15 amino acids. V dropped 3 bases and J dropped 5 bases, with 17 bases sitting between them. Germline values: CDR1 SGDLS, CDR2 YYNGEE. CDR3 bases: TGTGCCAGCAGCGGAGTACAGGCCGAGGGGTATGGCTACACCTTC. This translates into CASSGVQAEGYGYTF.

V gene TRBV12-3 or TRBV12-4 combines with J gene TRBJ1-1; weak D call: TRBD1 (5 bases). With 7 bases removed from V and 8 bases from J, the gap between germline ends came to 17 bases. This CDR3 has 13 amino acids. Written as DNA, the CDR3 is TGTGCCAGCACCGGGACGGGTCCCTCGGAAGCTTTCTTT. This gives the protein CASTGTGPSEAFF.

This clone was detected once. The rearrangement links TRBV2 to TRBJ2-2; D unclear. The CDR3 is made up of 12 amino acids. Germline loops: CDR1 SNHLY, CDR2 FYNNEI. Deletions cut 4 bases from V and 3 bases from J, with 3 bases between. CDR3 residues: CASSGDTGELFF. CDR3 in DNA: TGTGCCAGCAGTGGTGACACCGGGGAGCTGTTTTTT.

This clone was picked up a small number of times. The identical CDR3 is also encoded by other nucleotide sequences in the sample. This chain uses TRBV7-2 with TRBJ2-7; D gene uncertain. V lost 5 bases and J 3 bases, leaving 8 bases between the germline ends. Looked up from germline, CDR1 is SGHTA and CDR2 is FQGNSA. The CDR3 is made up of 12 amino acids. The CDR3 DNA is TGTGCCAGCAGCCCCTCGAGCTACGAGCAGTACTTC. Encoded protein: CASSPSSYEQYF. The variable domain in full, completed from reference TRBV7-2 and TRBJ2-7, reads GAGVSQSPSNKVTEKGKDVELRCDPISGHTALYWYRQSLGQGLEFLIYFQGNSAPDKSGLPSDRFSAERTGGSVSTLTIQRTQQEDSAVYLCASSPSSYEQYFGPGTRLTVT.

The chain combines TRBV10-3 with TRBJ2-5, with 8 bases that match TRBD2. J lost 8 bases, V lost 0 bases, and 11 bases had no gene match. The CDR3 runs 16 residues. The germline CDR1 and CDR2 sequences are ENHRY and SYGVKD. CDR3 DNA sequence: TGTGCCATCAGTGAGTCCAAGCGGGAGTACCAAGTTACCCAGTACTTC. Encoded protein: CAISESKREYQVTQYF.

The rearrangement links TRBV5-1 to TRBJ2-5; D unclear. Germline V gives CDR1 SGHRS, CDR2 YFSETQ. Trimming removed 4 bases at V and 2 bases at J, with 9 bases between. This CDR3 is built from 13 residues. The CDR3 loop is CASSHSHQETQYF. As DNA, the CDR3 is TGCGCCAGCAGCCACTCCCATCAAGAGACCCAGTACTTC.

This chain's CDR3 is CASSSGLSQPQHF. CDR3 coding DNA: TGTGCCAGCAGCTCAGGGTTGAGTCAGCCCCAGCATTTT. The chain links TRBV7-3 to TRBJ1-5; D is possibly TRBD1 (5 bases). The V gene lost 4 bases and the J gene lost 6 bases, with 10 bases spanning the gap. The CDR3 has 13 amino acids. The germline gives CDR1 SGHTA, CDR2 FQGTGA.

The V call is TRBV10-3, the J call TRBJ2-2; 9 bases agree with TRBD2. Per germline, CDR1 ENHRY and CDR2 SYGVKD. CDR3 length equals 13 residues. V dropped 8 bases and J dropped 6; count of bases not matched to a gene: 4. The CDR3 loop is CAIVGGGAGELFF. The CDR3 region has the DNA TGTGCCATCGTCGGCGGGGGGGCCGGGGAGCTGTTTTTT.

The rearrangement joins TRBV2 to TRBJ2-7; 10 bases are a match to TRBD1. Germline lookup yields CDR1 SNHLY and CDR2 FYNNEI. V lost 6 bases and J lost 0; bases outside the gene matches: 2. This CDR3 comprises 14 residues. The CDR3 DNA reads as TGTGCCAGCAGCCGGGACAGGGGCTCCTACGAGCAGTACTTC. Translation gives CASSRDRGSYEQYF.